This TCR beta chain was captured by sequencing in a study of identical twins (dated by TCRdb to about 2016). Regarding the complete study: To test whether fetal clonotypes persist, this study deep-sequenced TCR alpha and beta repertoires from monozygotic twins, from unrelated adults of various ages, and from cord blood. Replicate twin experiments were performed at different times using different library preparation protocols to rule out contamination.

This clonotype was observed many times. Which antigen it targets is not known. No per-base quality is available; no much larger clone lies one base away. Results the study describes overall, beyond this receptor: Abundant cord blood beta clonotypes carried fewer insertions; young adult naive repertoires showed a weaker similar trend, while memory repertoires showed none. Zero-insertion analyses could be partly confounded by invariant T cells such as MAIT and iNKT, although diverse VJ usage argued against such confounding for most clonotypes. Compared with coincidental sharing between unrelated individuals, out-of-frame TCR alpha sequences shared between twins showed an excess of sequences with low generation probability. In beta out-of-frame sequences, excess twin sharing was weaker, because having fewer shared sequences lowered the signal-to-noise ratio. Recombination models systematically underestimated out-of-frame TCR alpha sharing in monozygotic twins but agreed with sharing between unrelated individuals. Because the same donors could not be followed over many years, conclusions were based on cross-sectional statistical analysis.

Every donor in the study was a healthy Caucasian. The library was built by means of 5' RACE. These reads were obtained on an Illumina HiSeq 2000. A universal primer binding site was introduced by template switching, and a unique molecular identifier was present in the final cDNA, enabling accurate counting of TCR cDNA molecules. Specific primers in the conserved constant-segment region were used to synthesize first-strand cDNA for TCR alpha and beta chains. To control for contamination, every cDNA library carried two barcodes: a SMART-Mk sample barcode plus Illumina barcodes. TruSeq adapter sequences along with Illumina sample barcodes were introduced in two successive PCR steps. TCR alpha and beta cDNA libraries were sequenced on the Illumina HiSeq platform with custom primers. On the authors' methods: MiGEC was used to process raw reads and extract unique molecular identifiers, and MiXCR was used to find CDR3 positions. For each individual, recombination models were inferred using an EM algorithm with the repgenHMM and IGoR tools. Shared clonotypes were analyzed with the tcR package in R, and sharing was normalized by the product of cloneset sizes. Out-of-frame nonproductive sequences were analyzed to study raw recombination free of thymic and clonal selection effects. TCRdb handled the public reads itself, with Q25 trimming in fastp and clone calling in MiXCR, and kept productive beta chains. Every distinct CDR3 protein forms one entry, paired with its most common genes and DNA. Here the V and J calls rest on TCRdb's processing, not on the authors' analysis. This sample has approximately 1.8 million distinct CDR3 sequences in its table, and under 35% of those were observed once. The ten largest clonotypes hold roughly 0.3% of the sample.

Trimming removed 1 base from V and 6 bases from J, leaving 7 bases between the germline ends. The CDR3, cysteine through phenylalanine, is 13 amino acids long. The only DNA kept is the CDR3, 39 bases in frame from the first base. The germline V gene specifies SGHTA as CDR1 and FQGNSA as CDR2. Sample: cord blood. This receptor was obtained from a newborn girl in good health. The chain couples TRBV7-2 to TRBJ2-4; the D gene cannot be resolved reliably. Here the CDR3 is given as CASSLETGNIQYF. The DNA reads as follows: TGTGCCAGCAGCTTAGAGACGGGAAACATTCAGTACTTC.